This section outlines one T cell receptor (beta chain) sequence together with its context. Its antigen is still unknown. This sample was taken from a study of CD8 T cells in ankylosing spondylitis. Study results and caveats: Seven to nine highly homologous variants made up a TCR beta motif that seemed to typify ankylosing spondylitis blood.

This CDR3 has 13 amino acids. With 6 bases removed from V and 4 bases from J, the gap between germline ends came to 12 bases. TCRdb called the 5' RACE reads again in MiXCR, with one record for every CDR3 protein. This table has a few hundred thousand distinct CDR3 sequences, less than 25% appearing once. This TCR was recovered from a female donor with ankylosing spondylitis or in good health (not recorded which). Sequenced input: blood, either unsorted or a sorted T cell fraction (not recorded which). The chain combines TRBV12-3 or TRBV12-4 with TRBJ1-1; D remains unclear. CDR3 in amino acids: CASSRLRATEAFF. In DNA, the CDR3 is TGTGCCAGCAGCCGACTACGGGCCACTGAAGCTTTCTTT.